These 13 T cell receptor beta chains share one sample of origin, sequenced in a study of blood T cell repertoires in COVID-19. Assay used: immunoSEQ multiplex PCR; TCRdb lists only in-frame clones, some missing. The sample contains 95,000 to 150,000 clones, less than 90% of which appear only once. The sample was PBMCs or T cells enriched from blood (not recorded which). Receptors were obtained from a woman aged 30 to 39 who had recovered from COVID-19.

This clone has just a few counts. The chain employs TRBV6-2 or TRBV6-3 and TRBJ2-2; D not certain. V dropped 5 bases and J dropped 1 base, with 5 bases sitting between them. This CDR3 has 13 residues. CDR1 and CDR2 from the germline V gene are MNHEY and SVGEGT. Written as DNA, the CDR3 is TGTGCCAGCAGTCGGTTGAACACCGGGGAGCTGTTTTTT. This gives the protein CASSRLNTGELFF.

V gene TRBV28 combines with J gene TRBJ1-2; 7 nucleotides match TRBD1. V lost 3 bases and J lost 8; bases outside the gene matches: 3. Germline CDR1 reads MDHEN; CDR2 reads SYDVKM. This CDR3 has 12 residues. Here the CDR3 DNA reads TGTGCCAGCAGTTTGGAAGGGGGCGGCTACACCTTC. Translated, it gives CASSLEGGGYTF.

CDR3 region: CASSLLAGGQETQYF. The CDR3 coding sequence is TGTGCCAGCAGTTTACTAGCGGGAGGCCAAGAGACCCAGTACTTC. The V call is TRBV28, the J call TRBJ2-5; TRBD2 matches at 11 bases. V lost 2 bases to trimming and J lost 1 base; unmatched junction nucleotides: 0. There are 15 residues in the CDR3. Germline V gene data show CDR1 as MDHEN and CDR2 as SYDVKM.

The J gene is TRBJ1-1, the V gene TRBV19; D gene uncertain. In germline, CDR1 is LNHDA, CDR2 SQIVND (reference sequence). This CDR3 spans 15 amino acids. Trimming stripped 7 bases from V and 3 bases from J, with 18 bases between. CDR3 coding DNA: TGTGCCAGTAACGCCCCGGGTTTGCTCCACACTGAAGCTTTCTTT. This gives the protein CASNAPGLLHTEAFF.

The rearrangement joins TRBV28 to TRBJ2-2; 14 bases line up with TRBD2. The CDR3 contains 17 residues. V shed 3 bases, J shed 4 bases, and the junction held 4 bases outside the gene matches. CDR1 is MDHEN, CDR2 SYDVKM, per germline. CDR3 sequence reads: CASSFGTSGSSTGELFF. The CDR3 nucleotides are TGTGCCAGCAGTTTCGGGACTAGCGGGAGCTCCACCGGGGAGCTGTTTTTT.

This chain connects TRBV5-4 to TRBJ1-4; 8 bases are a match to TRBD1. The germline V gene has CDR1 SGHNT and CDR2 YYREEE (reference sequence). V lost 3 bases, J lost 0 bases, and 1 base stayed unmatched. This CDR3 is 15 amino acids long. As DNA, the CDR3 is TGTGCCAGCAGCTCGGACAGGGCAACTAATGAAAAACTGTTTTTT. Protein: CASSSDRATNEKLFF.

The chain recombines TRBV29-1 with TRBJ1-2, with D possibly being TRBD1 (5 bases). With 4 bases removed from V and 4 bases from J, the gap between germline ends came to 10 bases. The CDR3 extends over 12 amino acids. The germline V gene encodes CDR1 SQVTM and CDR2 ANQGSEA. In DNA form, the CDR3 reads TGCAGCGTTGCACAGGCCCGCTATGGCTACACCTTC. It codes for CSVAQARYGYTF.

V is TRBV6-2 or TRBV6-3 and J is TRBJ1-2, with a possible D match to TRBD1 (5 bases). V was clipped by 5 bases and J by 8 bases, with 12 bases between them. Germline CDR1 is MNHEY and CDR2 is SVGEGT. The CDR3 consists of 12 residues. The CDR3 loop is CASSTGGDGYTF. In DNA, the CDR3 is TGTGCCAGCAGTACGGGGGGAGACGGCTACACCTTC.

The chain links TRBV3-1 (or the pseudogene TRBV3-2) to TRBJ1-4; D remains unclear. This CDR3 region has 15 residues. Deletions cut 0 bases from V and 8 bases from J, with 13 bases between. The germline CDR1 and CDR2 sequences are LGHDT and YNNKEL (reference sequence). CDR3 amino acids: CASSQDGLLREKLFF. In DNA form, the CDR3 reads TGTGCCAGCAGCCAAGATGGGCTGCTACGCGAAAAACTGTTTTTT.

V is TRBV6-1 and J is TRBJ1-5; D unresolved. Trimming left V 3 bases short and J 7 bases short, with 13 bases between. The CDR3 is 14 residues long. Per the germline V gene, CDR1 is MNHNS and CDR2 is SASEGT. The CDR3 spells CASSEAQVRQPQHF. The DNA for the CDR3 is TGTGCCAGCAGTGAGGCGCAGGTTAGGCAGCCCCAGCATTTT.

CDR3 protein: CASSQWGGISYEQYF. DNA for the CDR3: TGTGCCAGCAGCCAATGGGGGGGGATCTCCTACGAGCAGTACTTC. The chain is built from TRBV7-9 and TRBJ2-7, with 7 bases identical to TRBD2. Germline V gene lookup returns CDR1 SEHNR and CDR2 FQNEAQ (reference sequence). V lost 5 bases to trimming and J lost 0 bases; unmatched junction nucleotides: 7. The CDR3 length is 15 residues.

The chain links TRBV5-6 to TRBJ2-3; the D gene is possibly TRBD2 (5 bases). V lost 2 bases, J lost 1 base, and 8 bases lay in between. The CDR3 runs to 14 residues. Germline V lookup: CDR1 SGHDT, CDR2 YYEEEE. CDR3 amino acids: CASSLDSGTDTQYF. As DNA, the CDR3 is TGTGCCAGCAGCTTAGATAGCGGCACAGATACGCAGTATTTT.

The chain uses TRBV24-1 and TRBJ2-5; the D gene is possibly TRBD1 (6 bases). V was trimmed by 4 bases and J by 0 bases, leaving 14 bases between them. CDR3 length: 16 amino acids. In germline, CDR1 is KGHDR, CDR2 SFDVKD. CDR3: CATSDNRVGDQETQYF. CDR3 nucleotides: TGTGCCACCAGTGACAACAGGGTGGGGGACCAAGAGACCCAGTACTTC.